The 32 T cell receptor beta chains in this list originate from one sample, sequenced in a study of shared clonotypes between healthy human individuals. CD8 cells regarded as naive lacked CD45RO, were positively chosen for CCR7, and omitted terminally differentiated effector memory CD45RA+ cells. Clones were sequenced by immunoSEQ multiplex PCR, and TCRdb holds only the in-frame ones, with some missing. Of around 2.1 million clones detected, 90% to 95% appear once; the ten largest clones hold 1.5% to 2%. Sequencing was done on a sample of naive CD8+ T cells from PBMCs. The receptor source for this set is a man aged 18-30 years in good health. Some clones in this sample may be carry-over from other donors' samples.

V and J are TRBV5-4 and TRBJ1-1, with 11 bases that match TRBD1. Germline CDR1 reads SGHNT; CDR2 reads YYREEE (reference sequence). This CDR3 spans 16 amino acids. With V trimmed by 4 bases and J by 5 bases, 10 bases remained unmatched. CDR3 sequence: CASSVDRGRDRTEAFF. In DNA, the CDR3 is TGTGCCAGCAGCGTGGACAGGGGGCGCGATCGAACTGAAGCTTTCTTT.

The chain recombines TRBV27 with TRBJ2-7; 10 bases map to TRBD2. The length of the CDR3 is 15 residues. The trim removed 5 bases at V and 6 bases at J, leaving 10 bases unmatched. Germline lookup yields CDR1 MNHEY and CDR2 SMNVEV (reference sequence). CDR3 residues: CASSELAGARGEQYF. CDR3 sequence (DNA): TGTGCCAGCAGTGAGCTAGCGGGAGCTAGAGGCGAGCAGTACTTC.

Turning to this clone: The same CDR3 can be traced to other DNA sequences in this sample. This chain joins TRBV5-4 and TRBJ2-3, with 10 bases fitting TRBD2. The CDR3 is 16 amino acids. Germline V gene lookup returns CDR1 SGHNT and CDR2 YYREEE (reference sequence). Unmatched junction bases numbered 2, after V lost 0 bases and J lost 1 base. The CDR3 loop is CASSLALAGGTDTQYF. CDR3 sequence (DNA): TGTGCCAGCAGCTTGGCCCTAGCGGGGGGCACAGATACGCAGTATTTT. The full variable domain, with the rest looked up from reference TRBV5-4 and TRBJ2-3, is ETGVTQSPTHLIKTRGQQVTLRCSSQSGHNTVSWYQQALGQGPQFIFQYYREEENGRGNFPPRFSGLQFPNYSSELNVNALELDDSALYLCASSLALAGGTDTQYFGPGTRLTVL.

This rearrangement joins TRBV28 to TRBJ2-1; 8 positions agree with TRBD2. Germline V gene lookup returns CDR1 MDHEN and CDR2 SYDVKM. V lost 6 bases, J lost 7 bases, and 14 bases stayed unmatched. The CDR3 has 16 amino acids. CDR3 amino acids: CASRSPPREGLNEQFF. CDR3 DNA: TGTGCCAGCAGGTCCCCCCCCCGGGAGGGCCTTAATGAGCAGTTCTTC. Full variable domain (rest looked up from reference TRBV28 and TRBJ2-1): DVKVTQSSRYLVKRTGEKVFLECVQDMDHENMFWYRQDPGLGLRLIYFSYDVKMKEKGDIPEGYSVSREKKERFSLILESASTNQTSMYLCASRSPPREGLNEQFFGPGTRLTVL.

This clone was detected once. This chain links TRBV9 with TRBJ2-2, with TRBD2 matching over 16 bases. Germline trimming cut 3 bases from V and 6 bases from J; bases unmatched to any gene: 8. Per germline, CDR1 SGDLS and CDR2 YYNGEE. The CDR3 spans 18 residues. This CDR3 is CASSGGLAGGPLSGELFF. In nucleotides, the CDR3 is TGTGCCAGCAGCGGGGGACTAGCGGGAGGGCCGCTGTCCGGGGAGCTGTTTTTT.

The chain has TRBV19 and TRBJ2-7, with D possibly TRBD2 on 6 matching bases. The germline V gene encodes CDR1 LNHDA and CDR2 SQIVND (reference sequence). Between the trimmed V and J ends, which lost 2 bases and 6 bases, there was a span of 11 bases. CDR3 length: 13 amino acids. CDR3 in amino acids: CASSILATAEQYF. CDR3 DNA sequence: TGTGCCAGTAGTATACTAGCGACTGCCGAGCAGTACTTC. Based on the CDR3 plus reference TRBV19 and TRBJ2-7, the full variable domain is DGGITQSPKYLFRKEGQNVTLSCEQNLNHDAMYWYRQDPGQGLRLIYYSQIVNDFQKGDIAEGYSVSREKKESFPLTVTSAQKNPTAFYLCASSILATAEQYFGPGTRLTVT.

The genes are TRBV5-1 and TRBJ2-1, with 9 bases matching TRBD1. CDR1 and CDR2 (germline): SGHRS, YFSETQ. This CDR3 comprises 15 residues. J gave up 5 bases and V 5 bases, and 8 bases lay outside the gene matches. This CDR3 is CASRQGQGTHNEQFF. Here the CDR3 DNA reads TGCGCCAGCAGACAGGGACAGGGCACACACAATGAGCAGTTCTTC.

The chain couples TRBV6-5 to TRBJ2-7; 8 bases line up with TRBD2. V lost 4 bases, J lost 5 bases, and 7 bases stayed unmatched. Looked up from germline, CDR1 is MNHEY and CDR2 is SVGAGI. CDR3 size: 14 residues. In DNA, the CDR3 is TGTGCCAGCAGTTTCCTTAGCGGGACCGACGAGCAGTACTTC. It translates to CASSFLSGTDEQYF.

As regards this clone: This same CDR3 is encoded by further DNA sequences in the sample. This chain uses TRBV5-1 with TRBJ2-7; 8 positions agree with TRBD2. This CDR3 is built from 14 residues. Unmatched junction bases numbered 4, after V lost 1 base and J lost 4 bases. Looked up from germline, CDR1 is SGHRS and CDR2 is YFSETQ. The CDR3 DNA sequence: TGCGCCAGCAGCTTGAGTAGCGGGACTTACGAGCAGTACTTC. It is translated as CASSLSSGTYEQYF.

In DNA, the CDR3 is TGTGCCAGCACCGCCGGCGGGAGTCCTCAAGAGACCCAGTACTTC. As protein: CASTAGGSPQETQYF. The chain carries TRBV9 and TRBJ2-5; 7 bases map to TRBD2. CDR1 and CDR2 (germline): SGDLS, YYNGEE. Trimming at V came to 6 bases and at J to 2 bases, leaving 10 bases not matched to a gene. The CDR3 contains 15 residues. The full variable domain, in which reference TRBV9 and TRBJ2-5 provide the parts outside the CDR3, is DSGVTQTPKHLITATGQRVTLRCSPRSGDLSVYWYQQSLDQGLQFLIQYYNGEERAKGNILERFSAQQFPDLHSELNLSSLELGDSALYFCASTAGGSPQETQYFGPGTRLLVL.

The CDR3 loop reads CASSPSGDYEQYF. The DNA of the CDR3 is TGTGCCAGCAGCCCCTCGGGAGACTACGAGCAGTACTTC. The V and J genes are TRBV9 and TRBJ2-7; TRBD2 might be the D (6 bases). In germline, CDR1 is SGDLS, CDR2 YYNGEE. V was trimmed by 4 bases and J by 3 bases, leaving 11 bases between them. The CDR3 is 13 amino acids.

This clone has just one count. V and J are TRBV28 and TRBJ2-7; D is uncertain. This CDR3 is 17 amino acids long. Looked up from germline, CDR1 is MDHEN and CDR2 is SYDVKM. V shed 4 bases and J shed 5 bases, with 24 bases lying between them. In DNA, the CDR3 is TGTGCCAGCAGTTCCGGTTCGAAGGGTATCCTAAACGACGAGCAGTACTTC. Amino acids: CASSSGSKGILNDEQYF.

CDR3 residues: CASSLTGEANYGYTF. DNA of the CDR3: TGTGCCAGCAGCTTAACAGGAGAAGCTAACTATGGCTACACCTTC. The chain employs TRBV11-2 and TRBJ1-2, with D possibly being TRBD1 (5 bases). Germline V gene data show CDR1 as SGHAT and CDR2 as FQNNGV. This CDR3 region has 15 residues. Trimming took 2 bases from V and 0 from J, leaving 10 bases between them.

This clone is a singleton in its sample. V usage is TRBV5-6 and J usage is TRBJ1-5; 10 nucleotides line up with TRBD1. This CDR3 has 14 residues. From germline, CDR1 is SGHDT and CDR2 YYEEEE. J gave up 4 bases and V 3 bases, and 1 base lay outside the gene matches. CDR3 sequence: CASSSGQGNQPQHF. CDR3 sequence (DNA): TGTGCCAGCAGCTCGGGACAGGGGAATCAGCCCCAGCATTTT. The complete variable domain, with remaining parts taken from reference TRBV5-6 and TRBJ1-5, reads DAGVTQSPTHLIKTRGQQVTLRCSPKSGHDTVSWYQQALGQGPQFIFQYYEEEERQRGNFPDRFSGHQFPNYSSELNVNALLLGDSALYLCASSSGQGNQPQHFGDGTRLSIL.

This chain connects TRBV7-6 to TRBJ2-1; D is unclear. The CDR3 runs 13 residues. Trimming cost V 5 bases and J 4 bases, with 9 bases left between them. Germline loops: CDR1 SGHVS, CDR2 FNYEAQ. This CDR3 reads CASSPPNYNEQFF. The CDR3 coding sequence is TGTGCCAGCAGCCCCCCGAATTACAATGAGCAGTTCTTC. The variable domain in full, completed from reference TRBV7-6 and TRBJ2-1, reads GAGVSQSPRYKVTKRGQDVALRCDPISGHVSLYWYRQALGQGPEFLTYFNYEAQQDKSGLPNDRFSAERPEGSISTLTIQRTEQRDSAMYRCASSPPNYNEQFFGPGTRLTVL.

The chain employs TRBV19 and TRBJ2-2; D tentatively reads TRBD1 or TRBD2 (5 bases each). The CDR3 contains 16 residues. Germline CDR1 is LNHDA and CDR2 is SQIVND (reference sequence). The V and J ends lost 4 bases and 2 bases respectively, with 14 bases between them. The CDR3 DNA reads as TGTGCCAGTAGTAGGTACAGGAGGAAAAACACCGGGGAGCTGTTTTTT. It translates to CASSRYRRKNTGELFF.

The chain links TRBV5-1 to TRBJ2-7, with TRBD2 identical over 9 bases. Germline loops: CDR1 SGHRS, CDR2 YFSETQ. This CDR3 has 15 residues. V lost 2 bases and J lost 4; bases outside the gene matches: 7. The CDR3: CASSFNLAGLYEQYF. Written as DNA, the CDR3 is TGCGCCAGCAGCTTTAACCTAGCGGGATTGTACGAGCAGTACTTC.

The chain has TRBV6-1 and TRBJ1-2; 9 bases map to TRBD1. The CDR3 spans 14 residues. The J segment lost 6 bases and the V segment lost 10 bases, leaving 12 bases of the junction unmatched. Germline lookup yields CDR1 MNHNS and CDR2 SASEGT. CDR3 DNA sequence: TGTGCCACCCCCGGGACAGGGTTCGGGGATGGCTACACCTTC. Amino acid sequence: CATPGTGFGDGYTF.

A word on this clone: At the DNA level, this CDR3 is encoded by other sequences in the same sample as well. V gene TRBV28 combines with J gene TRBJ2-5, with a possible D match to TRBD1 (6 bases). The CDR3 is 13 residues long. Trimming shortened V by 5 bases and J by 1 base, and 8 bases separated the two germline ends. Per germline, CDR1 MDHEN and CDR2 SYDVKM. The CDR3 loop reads CASSPDSQETQYF. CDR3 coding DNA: TGTGCCAGCAGTCCGGACAGCCAAGAGACCCAGTACTTC.

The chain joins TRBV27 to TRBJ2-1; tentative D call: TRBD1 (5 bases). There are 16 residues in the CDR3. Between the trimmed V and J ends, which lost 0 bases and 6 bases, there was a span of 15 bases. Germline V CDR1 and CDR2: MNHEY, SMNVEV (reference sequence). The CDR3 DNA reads TGTGCCAGCAGTTTATCCCAGGGTTATGTAGGCAATGAGCAGTTCTTC. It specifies CASSLSQGYVGNEQFF.

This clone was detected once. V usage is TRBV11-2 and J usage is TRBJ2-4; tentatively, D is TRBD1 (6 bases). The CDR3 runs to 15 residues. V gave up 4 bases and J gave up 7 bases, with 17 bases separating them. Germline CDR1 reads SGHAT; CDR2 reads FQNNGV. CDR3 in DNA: TGTGCCAGCAGCTCGATAAACACAGGGAGTAACATTCAGTACTTC. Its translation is CASSSINTGSNIQYF.

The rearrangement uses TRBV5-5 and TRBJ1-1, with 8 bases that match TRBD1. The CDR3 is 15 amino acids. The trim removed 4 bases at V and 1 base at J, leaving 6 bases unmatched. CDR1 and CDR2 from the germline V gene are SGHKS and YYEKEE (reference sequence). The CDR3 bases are TGTGCCAGCAGCGTACGACAGGGGTGGAACACTGAAGCTTTCTTT. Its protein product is CASSVRQGWNTEAFF.

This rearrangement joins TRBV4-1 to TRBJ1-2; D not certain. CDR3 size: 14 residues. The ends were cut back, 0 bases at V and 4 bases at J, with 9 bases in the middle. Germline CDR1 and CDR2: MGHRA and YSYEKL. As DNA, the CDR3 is TGCGCCAGCAGCCAAGAGGGAGCTGGCTATGGCTACACCTTC. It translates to CASSQEGAGYGYTF.

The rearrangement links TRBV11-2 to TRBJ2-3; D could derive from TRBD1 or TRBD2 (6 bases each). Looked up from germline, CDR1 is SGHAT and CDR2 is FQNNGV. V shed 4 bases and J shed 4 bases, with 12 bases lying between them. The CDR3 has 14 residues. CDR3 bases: TGTGCCAGCAGCTATGGGGGGCTTCCAGATACGCAGTATTTT. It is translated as CASSYGGLPDTQYF.

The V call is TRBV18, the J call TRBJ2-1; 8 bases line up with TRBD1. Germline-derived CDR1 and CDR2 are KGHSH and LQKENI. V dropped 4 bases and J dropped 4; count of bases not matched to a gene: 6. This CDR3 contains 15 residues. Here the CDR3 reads CASSQDRGPYNEQFF. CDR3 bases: TGTGCCAGCTCACAAGACAGGGGACCTTACAATGAGCAGTTCTTC.

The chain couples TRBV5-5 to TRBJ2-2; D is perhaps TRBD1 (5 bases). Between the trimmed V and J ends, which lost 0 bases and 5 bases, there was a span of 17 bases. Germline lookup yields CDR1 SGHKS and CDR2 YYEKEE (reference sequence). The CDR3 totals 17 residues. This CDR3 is CASSLEVRAALTGELFF. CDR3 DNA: TGTGCCAGCAGCTTGGAGGTCAGGGCAGCGTTAACCGGGGAGCTGTTTTTT.

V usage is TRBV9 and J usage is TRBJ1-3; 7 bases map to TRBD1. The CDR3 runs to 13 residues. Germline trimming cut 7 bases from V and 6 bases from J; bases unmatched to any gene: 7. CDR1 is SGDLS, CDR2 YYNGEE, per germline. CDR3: CASSGQALNTIYF. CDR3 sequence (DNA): TGTGCCAGCTCTGGACAGGCCTTAAACACCATATATTTT.

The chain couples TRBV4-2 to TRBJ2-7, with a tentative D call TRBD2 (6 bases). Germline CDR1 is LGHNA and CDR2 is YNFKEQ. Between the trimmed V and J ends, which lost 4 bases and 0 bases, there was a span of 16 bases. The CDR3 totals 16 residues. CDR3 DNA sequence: TGTGCCAGCAGCCGAACGGGAGTGGGGGACTCCTACGAGCAGTACTTC. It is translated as CASSRTGVGDSYEQYF.

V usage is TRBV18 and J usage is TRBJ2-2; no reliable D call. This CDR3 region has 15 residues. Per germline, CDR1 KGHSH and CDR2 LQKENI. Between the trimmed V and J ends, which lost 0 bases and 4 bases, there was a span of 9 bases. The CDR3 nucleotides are TGTGCCAGCTCACCACCGGATCTGGGCACCGGGGAGCTGTTTTTT. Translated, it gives CASSPPDLGTGELFF.

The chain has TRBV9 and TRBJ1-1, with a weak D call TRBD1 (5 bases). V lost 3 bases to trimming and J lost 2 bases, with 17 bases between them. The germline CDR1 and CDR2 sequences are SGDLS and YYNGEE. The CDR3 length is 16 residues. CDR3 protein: CASSGDPGLINTEAFF. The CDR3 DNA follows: TGTGCCAGCAGCGGCGATCCGGGACTGATAAACACTGAAGCTTTCTTT.

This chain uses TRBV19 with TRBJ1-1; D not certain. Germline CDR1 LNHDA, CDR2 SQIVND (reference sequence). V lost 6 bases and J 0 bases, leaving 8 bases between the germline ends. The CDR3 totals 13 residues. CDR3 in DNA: TGTGCCAGTAGGGTAGGACTGAACACTGAAGCTTTCTTT. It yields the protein CASRVGLNTEAFF. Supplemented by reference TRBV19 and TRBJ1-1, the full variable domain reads DGGITQSPKYLFRKEGQNVTLSCEQNLNHDAMYWYRQDPGQGLRLIYYSQIVNDFQKGDIAEGYSVSREKKESFPLTVTSAQKNPTAFYLCASRVGLNTEAFFGQGTRLTVV.

The CDR3 DNA reads as TGTGCCAGCAGTTTACTGGGACAGAACTACGAGCAGTACTTC. Translating it yields CASSLLGQNYEQYF. This chain connects TRBV27 to TRBJ2-7; 7 positions agree with TRBD1. Germline V gives CDR1 MNHEY, CDR2 SMNVEV (reference sequence). The CDR3 totals 14 residues. V lost 2 bases and J lost 3; bases outside the gene matches: 4.